A single sample gave rise to the 13 T cell receptor beta chains below, sequenced in a study of tumor-infiltrating lymphocytes in localized non-small cell lung cancer. Sequencing used immunoSEQ multiplex PCR; TCRdb keeps in-frame clones, though not all of them. Of several thousand clones in the sample, roughly two thirds were seen once. Specimen: lung tumor tissue. Receptor source: a human donor with non-small cell lung cancer.

This clone was seen a handful of times. This chain joins TRBV2 and TRBJ1-5; D remains unclear. There are 14 residues in the CDR3. CDR1 and CDR2 (germline): SNHLY, FYNNEI. V was clipped by 4 bases and J by 2 bases, with 9 bases between them. CDR3 region: CASSVGRGNQPQHF. Written as DNA, the CDR3 is TGTGCCAGCAGTGTAGGCCGGGGCAATCAGCCCCAGCATTTT.

The chain recombines TRBV4-2 with TRBJ2-7; a weak D match, TRBD2 (5 bases). V shed 1 base and J shed 1 base, with 11 bases lying between them. This CDR3 has 15 amino acids. CDR1 and CDR2 from the germline V gene are LGHNA and YNFKEQ. CDR3 region: CASSQGGQVSYEQYF. The CDR3 DNA sequence: TGTGCCAGCAGCCAAGGAGGGCAGGTTTCCTACGAGCAGTACTTC.

The chain is built from TRBV7-6 and TRBJ2-3; D is ambiguous. The CDR3 runs 16 residues. Germline V gives CDR1 SGHVS, CDR2 FNYEAQ. The V end lost 2 bases, the J end lost 6 bases, and 18 bases lay between the germline ends. The CDR3 sequence is CASSLQSNPGPDTQYF. CDR3 DNA: TGTGCCAGCAGCTTACAGTCGAATCCCGGGCCCGATACGCAGTATTTT.

This clone was seen a handful of times. The gene calls are TRBV6-4 and TRBJ2-3; D gene unclear. Trimming stripped 2 bases from V and 0 bases from J, with 3 bases between. The CDR3 loop spans 13 amino acids. Germline V gene sequence: CDR1 MRHNA, CDR2 SNTAGT. CDR3 DNA: TGTGCCAGCAGTGACAAAAGCACAGATACGCAGTATTTT. This codes for CASSDKSTDTQYF.

The chain links TRBV5-1 to TRBJ2-2; D remains ambiguous. The V gene lost 0 bases and the J gene lost 0 bases, with 6 bases spanning the gap. CDR3 length equals 15 residues. In germline, CDR1 is SGHRS, CDR2 YFSETQ. For the CDR3, the DNA is TGCGCCAGCAGCTTGGCGAGTACGAACACCGGGGAGCTGTTTTTT. Amino acid sequence: CASSLASTNTGELFF.

This chain uses TRBV9 with TRBJ2-7, with a possible D match to TRBD1 (6 bases). V dropped 4 bases and J dropped 4 bases, with 18 bases sitting between them. CDR3 length equals 15 residues. Germline CDR1 reads SGDLS; CDR2 reads YYNGEE. CDR3 in DNA: TGTGCCAGCAGCCCTCCCGGGTGGGGGCAATACGAGCAGTACTTC. This translates into CASSPPGWGQYEQYF.

The J gene is TRBJ1-2, the V gene TRBV9; TRBD1 might be the D (6 bases). The V gene's germline CDR1 is SGDLS and CDR2 YYNGEE. There are 14 residues in the CDR3. Trimming took off 4 bases at V and 0 bases at J, with 10 bases between the two ends. CDR3 sequence: CASSPRTANYGYTF. In nucleotides, the CDR3 is TGTGCCAGCAGCCCCAGGACAGCTAACTATGGCTACACCTTC.

The chain couples TRBV5-6 to TRBJ1-2, with 7 bases identical to TRBD1. Germline V gene sequence: CDR1 SGHDT, CDR2 YYEEEE. The CDR3 covers 17 residues. Unmatched junction bases numbered 10, after V lost 0 bases and J lost 2 bases. Written as DNA, the CDR3 is TGTGCCAGCAGCTTGGCAGGGATGTCGGGACAGAACTATGGCTACACCTTC. Translating it yields CASSLAGMSGQNYGYTF.

The rearrangement joins TRBV6-1 to TRBJ2-2; D remains ambiguous. Germline CDR1 and CDR2: MNHNS and SASEGT. This CDR3 is built from 12 residues. Trimming removed 5 bases from V and 4 bases from J, with 5 bases in between. Here the CDR3 DNA reads TGTGCCAGCAGTACAGTCACCGGGGAGCTGTTTTTT. Translated, it gives CASSTVTGELFF.

This sequence joins TRBV9 and TRBJ1-1; D remains unclear. CDR1 SGDLS and CDR2 YYNGEE come from the germline V gene. The ends were cut back, 7 bases at V and 1 base at J, with 11 bases in the middle. The CDR3 extends over 13 amino acids. The CDR3 DNA reads TGTGCCAGCCAGAAATCGGGGAACACTGAAGCTTTCTTT. It encodes CASQKSGNTEAFF.

The chain uses TRBV18 and TRBJ2-2, with D perhaps TRBD1 (7 bases). This CDR3 is built from 15 residues. V gave up 2 bases and J gave up 4 bases, with 11 bases separating them. Per the germline V gene, CDR1 is KGHSH and CDR2 is LQKENI. The CDR3 nucleotides are TGTGCCAGCTCACCAGGAGGGGGCGTCACCGGGGAGCTGTTTTTT. Amino acid sequence: CASSPGGGVTGELFF.

This clone was detected only once. The V and J genes are TRBV12-2 and TRBJ2-2; the D call TRBD2 from the table was never checked on the DNA. TRBV12-2 is deemed a pseudogene. CDR3 length equals 12 residues. The CDR3 DNA reads as TGTGCAAGTCGCCCAGAGGCCGGGGAGCTGTTTTTT. It yields the protein CASRPEAGELFF.

By share, this clone ranks as large (0.1 to 1%). The chain combines TRBV27 with TRBJ2-2, with D unresolved. The CDR3 has 15 amino acids. Germline values: CDR1 MNHEY, CDR2 SMNVEV (reference sequence). Between the trimmed V and J ends, which lost 2 bases and 4 bases, there was a span of 11 bases. Written as DNA, the CDR3 is TGTGCCAGCAGTTTAGATGCGCCAGGCACCGGGGAGCTGTTTTTT. This gives the protein CASSLDAPGTGELFF.